The present T cell receptor (beta chain) was sequenced within a study of blood T cell repertoires in COVID-19. Study summary: T cells, B-cell-depleted T cells, or PBMCs provided the cDNA or gDNA that served as material.

TCRdb keeps only in-frame clones here, not all; method: immunoSEQ multiplex PCR. The repertoire holds about 180,000 clones, with roughly 80% as singletons. Germline lookup yields CDR1 SGHNT and CDR2 YYREEE (reference sequence). This CDR3 is 12 amino acids long. The V and J ends lost 3 bases and 14 bases respectively, with 12 bases between them. Participant age was 18 to 89 years, and participants resided in about 25 US areas. Assignment of participants to cohorts was predicated upon participant-reported clinical history. The rearrangement uses TRBV5-4 and TRBJ1-6; maybe TRBD1 (5 bases). Sequencing was performed on PBMCs or T cells enriched from blood (not recorded which). This sequence was found in a woman aged 45 to 65 who had recovered from COVID-19. Written as DNA, the CDR3 is TGTGCCAGCAGCTCGGGGGGGAACACCCTCCACTTT. Its protein product is CASSSGGNTLHF.